This paragraph reports one T cell receptor beta chain. The source of the sample is a study of T cell responses to AZD1222 COVID-19 vaccine. Assay used: immunoSEQ multiplex PCR; TCRdb lists only in-frame clones, some missing. The sample has about 160,000 clones, around 93% seen once. Germline CDR1 reads SGHDT; CDR2 reads YYEEEE. J lost 5 bases, V lost 4 bases, and 11 bases had no gene match. CDR3 length equals 15 residues. The receptor was isolated from an adult in good health. The V and J genes are TRBV5-6 and TRBJ2-5, with 7 bases identical to TRBD2. This specimen consisted of peripheral blood, obtained on day 0 of AZD1222 vaccination. As DNA, the CDR3 is TGTGCCAGCAGCCCGGGAGGAGGAGTAGGTGAGACCCAGTACTTC. It yields the protein CASSPGGGVGETQYF.